Listed here are 25 T cell receptor beta chains from one sample, sequenced in a study of blood T cell repertoires in COVID-19. Measured with immunoSEQ multiplex PCR; TCRdb has only the in-frame clones, and not every one. The profile shows about 210,000 clones, 88% of them singletons. Sample: peripheral blood. All receptors derive from a man in his forties or fifties with acute or convalescent COVID-19.

This rearrangement joins TRBV19 to TRBJ2-2; TRBD2 matches 13 bases. Trimming took 10 bases from V and 6 from J; bases not matched to a gene: 11. The germline V gene encodes CDR1 LNHDA and CDR2 SQIVND (reference sequence). The CDR3 length is 16 residues. The CDR3, as DNA: TGTGCCACCGGACTAGCGGGGGCCCCGGGCCCCGGGGAGCTGTTTTTT. Protein product: CATGLAGAPGPGELFF.

The sample holds one count of this clone. Other DNA sequences in this specimen translate into the identical CDR3. V gene TRBV4-1 combines with J gene TRBJ1-2; perhaps TRBD1 as D (6 bases). The germline V and J ends were trimmed by 0 bases and 0 bases, with 8 bases remaining between them. Germline CDR1 is MGHRA and CDR2 is YSYEKL. This CDR3 region has 15 residues. CDR3 DNA sequence: TGCGCCAGCAGCCAAGAGGACAGAACTAACTATGGCTACACCTTC. This codes for CASSQEDRTNYGYTF.

This chain uses TRBV19 with TRBJ1-5; TRBD1 is a possible D gene (5 bases). CDR3 length: 14 residues. Germline lookup yields CDR1 LNHDA and CDR2 SQIVND (reference sequence). V was pared by 3 bases and J by 3 bases, with 9 bases between. The CDR3 region is CASSIDSPNQPQHF. The CDR3 DNA sequence: TGTGCCAGTAGTATTGACAGCCCCAATCAGCCCCAGCATTTT.

This clone was detected once. The chain has TRBV9 and TRBJ2-5; the match to TRBD2 covers 7 bases. Looked up from germline, CDR1 is SGDLS and CDR2 is YYNGEE. J lost 5 bases, V lost 0 bases, and 10 bases had no gene match. The CDR3 is 16 residues long. The CDR3 is CASSVGGEGAWETQYF. CDR3 DNA: TGTGCCAGCAGCGTAGGGGGGGAGGGAGCGTGGGAGACCCAGTACTTC.

The V and J genes are TRBV11-2 and TRBJ1-2; 11 bases are shared with TRBD1. The CDR3 consists of 13 residues. Germline V lookup: CDR1 SGHAT, CDR2 FQNNGV. V trimming: 5 bases; J trimming: 12 bases; junction bases outside the gene matches: 8. The CDR3 nucleotides read TGTGCCAGCAGCCCCGGACAGGGGGCGTTCGACACCTTC. This sequence encodes CASSPGQGAFDTF.

This clone was found once. The chain combines TRBV6-5 with TRBJ2-5; D is perhaps TRBD1 (5 bases). The V gene's germline CDR1 is MNHEY and CDR2 SVGAGI. This CDR3 has 14 residues. The V and J ends lost 5 bases and 0 bases respectively, with 10 bases between them. The CDR3 region has the DNA TGTGCCAGCAGTCCACCAGGGTACCAAGAGACCCAGTACTTC. This sequence encodes CASSPPGYQETQYF.

This clone was observed a single time. CDR3 region: CASSFLQGGTDTQYF. The CDR3 region has the DNA TGTGCCAGCAGCTTCTTACAGGGGGGCACAGATACGCAGTATTTT. This sequence joins TRBV5-8 and TRBJ2-3; TRBD1 matches at 8 bases. V trimming: 2 bases; J trimming: 1 base; junction bases outside the gene matches: 3. The CDR3 totals 15 residues. Germline lookup yields CDR1 SGHTS and CDR2 YDEGEE.

The V call is TRBV7-2, the J call TRBJ2-5; 11 nucleotides agree with TRBD2. The CDR3 length is 16 residues. The V gene end was trimmed by 5 bases and the J gene end by 1 base; junction bases not matched to a gene: 6. The V gene's germline CDR1 is SGHTA and CDR2 FQGNSA. The CDR3 coding sequence is TGTGCCAGCAGCCTAGGTAGCGGGAGGGGCCAAGAGACCCAGTACTTC. As protein: CASSLGSGRGQETQYF.

The CDR3 loop reads CASSRTSGGTYEQYF. The CDR3, as DNA: TGTGCCAGCAGCCGAACTAGCGGGGGAACCTACGAGCAGTACTTC. This chain joins TRBV3-1 (or the pseudogene TRBV3-2) and TRBJ2-7; 11 bases map to TRBD2. This CDR3 is built from 15 residues. V lost 4 bases and J lost 2; bases outside the gene matches: 4. CDR1 and CDR2 from the germline V gene are LGHDT and YNNKEL (reference sequence).

The V call is TRBV6-6, the J call TRBJ2-7; D is unclear. The CDR3 is 12 amino acids. Germline loops: CDR1 MNHNY, CDR2 SVGAGI (reference sequence). The V gene lost 5 bases and the J gene lost 5 bases, with 10 bases spanning the gap. The CDR3 DNA sequence: TGTGCCAGCAGTCAGCCCCGGGACGAGCAGTACTTC. Translating gives CASSQPRDEQYF.

CDR3 sequence: CASSQDRGLDQPQHF. In DNA, the CDR3 is TGCGCCAGCAGCCAGGACAGGGGGCTGGATCAGCCCCAGCATTTT. V and J are TRBV4-1 and TRBJ1-5, with 11 bases aligning to TRBD1. The germline CDR1 and CDR2 sequences are MGHRA and YSYEKL. The CDR3 extends over 15 amino acids. V lost 3 bases, J lost 5 bases, and 3 bases stayed unmatched.

The chain employs TRBV7-9 and TRBJ2-7; tentatively, D is TRBD2 (6 bases). This CDR3 region has 13 residues. CDR1 is SEHNR, CDR2 FQNEAQ, per germline (reference sequence). V lost 7 bases and J lost 0, with 10 bases in between. The CDR3 DNA is TGTGCCAGCATACCGGGGGACTCCTACGAGCAGTACTTC. Residues: CASIPGDSYEQYF.

The rearrangement joins TRBV6-2 or TRBV6-3 to TRBJ2-7; D possibly corresponds to TRBD2 (5 bases). In germline, CDR1 is MNHEY, CDR2 SVGEGT. The V end lost 0 bases, the J end lost 1 base, and 10 bases lay between the germline ends. CDR3 length equals 15 residues. CDR3 sequence: CASSYSRRGSYEQYF. The CDR3 region has the DNA TGTGCCAGCAGTTACTCGAGACGGGGATCCTACGAGCAGTACTTC.

This clone was observed a handful of times. The J gene is TRBJ1-1, the V gene TRBV7-9, with 7 bases aligning to TRBD1. J was trimmed by 1 base and V by 5 bases; bases with no gene match: 4. In germline, CDR1 is SEHNR, CDR2 FQNEAQ (reference sequence). CDR3 length equals 14 residues. The CDR3 DNA reads TGTGCCAGCAGCCCGGACAGGTCGAACACTGAAGCTTTCTTT. Its protein is CASSPDRSNTEAFF.

The chain employs TRBV4-3 and TRBJ2-7; 11 nucleotides match TRBD2. CDR3 length equals 17 residues. Germline V gene data show CDR1 as LGHNA and CDR2 as YSLEER. V was clipped by 0 bases and J by 2 bases; unmatched bases: 6. The CDR3 sequence: CASSQDPPGLAAYEQYF. The DNA of the CDR3 is TGCGCCAGCAGCCAAGATCCTCCGGGACTAGCGGCCTACGAGCAGTACTTC.

This chain joins TRBV27 and TRBJ1-4, with D tentatively TRBD1 (6 bases). Deletions cut 5 bases from V and 0 bases from J, with 10 bases between. This CDR3 is 15 amino acids long. CDR1 and CDR2 from the germline V gene are MNHEY and SMNVEV (reference sequence). In DNA, the CDR3 is TGTGCCAGCAGTCCGGGACACGCAACTAATGAAAAACTGTTTTTT. Protein sequence: CASSPGHATNEKLFF.

A single count supports this clone. The V gene is TRBV15, the J gene TRBJ1-1; D remains unclear. The CDR3 runs to 14 residues. V dropped 0 bases and J dropped 0 bases, with 5 bases sitting between them. CDR1 is LNHNV and CDR2 is YYDKDF in the germline V gene (reference sequence). CDR3 bases: TGTGCCACCAGCAGAGATCAGGTGAACACTGAAGCTTTCTTT. Residues: CATSRDQVNTEAFF.

This clone has only one observation. In the same sample, other DNA sequences code for this CDR3. CDR3 bases: TGTGCCAGCAGCCAGGGCTTGGGCACTGAAGCTTTCTTT. Encoded protein: CASSQGLGTEAFF. The chain employs TRBV3-1 (or the pseudogene TRBV3-2) and TRBJ1-1; D unresolved. Trimming took off 3 bases at V and 4 bases at J, with 9 bases between the two ends. This CDR3 is built from 13 residues. Germline V gives CDR1 LGHDT, CDR2 YNNKEL (reference sequence).

The chain links TRBV5-1 to TRBJ2-7; weak D call: TRBD2 (5 bases). CDR1 SGHRS and CDR2 YFSETQ come from the germline V gene. The CDR3 is 13 amino acids. Trimming removed 0 bases from V and 4 bases from J, with 8 bases in between. In DNA form, the CDR3 reads TGCGCCAGCAGCTTGGACGGGGATTACGAGCAGTACTTC. Encoded protein: CASSLDGDYEQYF.

V is TRBV6-5 and J is TRBJ1-6; TRBD1 aligns across 7 bases. The junction had 7 bases not matched to a gene; V was cut back by 1 base and J by 7 bases. The CDR3 runs 16 residues. Germline V gene sequence: CDR1 MNHEY, CDR2 SVGAGI. The CDR3: CASSYYRGRGNSPLHF. CDR3 in DNA: TGTGCCAGCAGTTACTACAGGGGCCGCGGGAATTCACCCCTCCACTTT.

The chain employs TRBV5-1 and TRBJ1-4; TRBD1 matches 9 bases. V lost 4 bases, J lost 8 bases, and 12 bases stayed unmatched. Germline assignment: CDR1 SGHRS and CDR2 YFSETQ. This CDR3 spans 16 amino acids. The CDR3 sequence is CASSAVQGAEREKLFF. Written as DNA, the CDR3 is TGCGCCAGCAGCGCAGTACAGGGGGCGGAACGGGAAAAACTGTTTTTT.

As to this clone: One end of the junction fails to match germline, which may point to a read error. The rearrangement links TRBV2 to TRBJ2-1; D is uncertain. Looked up from germline, CDR1 is SNHLY and CDR2 is FYNNEI. This CDR3 comprises 13 residues. CDR3 sequence reads: CASSEASPPAALF. The DNA of the CDR3 is TGTGCCAGCAGTGAAGCAAGCCCGCCCGCGGCGCTCTTC.

V is TRBV11-3 and J is TRBJ2-5, with a possible D match to TRBD2 (7 bases). Trimming took off 2 bases at V and 4 bases at J, with 11 bases between the two ends. The CDR3 has 14 residues. Germline V lookup: CDR1 SGHNT, CDR2 YENEEA. CDR3 loop: CASSLRGGGETQYF. In DNA, the CDR3 is TGTGCCAGCAGCTTAAGGGGGGGCGGAGAGACCCAGTACTTC.

This chain links TRBV5-1 with TRBJ1-1; TRBD1 aligns across 8 bases. V shed 4 bases, J shed 5 bases, and the junction held 10 bases outside the gene matches. Per germline, CDR1 SGHRS and CDR2 YFSETQ. The CDR3 runs to 15 residues. DNA for the CDR3: TGCGCCAGCAGCAGTCAGGGGGCATGGAGTACTGAAGCTTTCTTT. It specifies CASSSQGAWSTEAFF.

The rearrangement joins TRBV5-4 to TRBJ2-2, with 8 bases matching TRBD1. The CDR3 spans 15 residues. Germline lookup yields CDR1 SGHNT and CDR2 YYREEE (reference sequence). V gave up 2 bases and J gave up 3 bases; unmatched junction bases: 3. CDR3 in DNA: TGTGCCAGCAGCTTTGGACAGGGAGACACCGGGGAGCTGTTTTTT. It translates to CASSFGQGDTGELFF.